A single sample is the source of the 8 T cell receptor beta chains below, sequenced in a study of response to subunit inactivated influenza vaccine. Each CDR3 protein gets one entry after TCRdb re-called the RT-PCR reads with MiXCR. The table lists around 760,000 distinct CDR3 sequences, 11% to 15% of them singletons. Specimen: PBMCs from blood, collected around 14 days before vaccination. The receptors come from a man aged 50-60 years who received an inactivated influenza vaccine.

This clonotype occurred a few times. V is TRBV27 and J is TRBJ2-3; weak D call: TRBD1 (6 bases). Germline V gene lookup returns CDR1 MNHEY and CDR2 SMNVEV (reference sequence). The ends were cut back, 5 bases at V and 0 bases at J, with 21 bases in the middle. CDR3 length: 18 amino acids. CDR3 sequence (DNA): TGTGCCAGCAGTCCCCGGGACAAAGGGATAGGTAGCACAGATACGCAGTATTTT. Its protein product is CASSPRDKGIGSTDTQYF.

The chain recombines TRBV5-1 with TRBJ2-5; 9 bases match TRBD1. Germline CDR1 and CDR2: SGHRS and YFSETQ. CDR3 size: 14 residues. J was trimmed by 4 bases and V by 2 bases; bases with no gene match: 3. CDR3 in DNA: TGCGCCAGCAGCTTCGACAGGGGGTCAGAGACCCAGTACTTC. Translated: CASSFDRGSETQYF.

This clonotype was counted only a few times. This chain connects TRBV5-1 to TRBJ1-1, with D unclear. V was clipped by 5 bases and J by 4 bases, with 12 bases between them. The CDR3 loop spans 13 amino acids. Germline V gene lookup returns CDR1 SGHRS and CDR2 YFSETQ. The CDR3 bases are TGCGCCAGCAGGATCGGAGACCGCACTGAAGCTTTCTTT. Its protein product is CASRIGDRTEAFF.

This clonotype has more than one count but fewer than ten. This chain links TRBV15 with TRBJ2-5; maybe TRBD2 (6 bases). Trimming stripped 1 base from V and 1 base from J, with 13 bases between. The germline CDR1 and CDR2 sequences are LNHNV and YYDKDF (reference sequence). The CDR3 loop spans 16 amino acids. CDR3: CATSRVSGRIQETQYF. The CDR3 DNA reads TGTGCCACCAGCAGAGTAAGTGGGAGGATCCAAGAGACCCAGTACTTC.

In this sample, this clonotype turned up many times. The rearrangement joins TRBV7-8 to TRBJ2-5; D is unclear. The CDR3 contains 15 residues. Germline V gives CDR1 SGHVS, CDR2 FQNEAQ. Deletions cut 1 base from V and 1 base from J, with 10 bases between. CDR3 residues: CASSLVRYFQETQYF. DNA of the CDR3: TGTGCCAGCAGCTTAGTACGGTATTTCCAAGAGACCCAGTACTTC.

This clonotype was detected only a few times. This chain connects TRBV27 to TRBJ2-3, with TRBD2 matching 8 bases. Germline V gene sequence: CDR1 MNHEY, CDR2 SMNVEV (reference sequence). The CDR3 runs to 17 residues. V lost 0 bases, J lost 2 bases, and 7 bases stayed unmatched. For the CDR3, the DNA is TGTGCCAGCAGTTTATCATCCAGCGGGGGTCACACAGATACGCAGTATTTT. This codes for CASSLSSSGGHTDTQYF.

This clonotype was observed many times. V gene TRBV28 combines with J gene TRBJ1-5; TRBD1 agrees at 9 bases. Germline CDR1 is MDHEN and CDR2 is SYDVKM. V trimming: 6 bases; J trimming: 6 bases; junction bases outside the gene matches: 6. The CDR3 is 14 amino acids. The CDR3 coding sequence is TGTGCCAGCAGACAGGGACAGGGCGGTCAGCCCCAGCATTTT. Encoded protein: CASRQGQGGQPQHF. The variable domain in full, completed from reference TRBV28 and TRBJ1-5, reads DVKVTQSSRYLVKRTGEKVFLECVQDMDHENMFWYRQDPGLGLRLIYFSYDVKMKEKGDIPEGYSVSREKKERFSLILESASTNQTSMYLCASRQGQGGQPQHFGDGTRLSIL.

The DNA for the CDR3 is TGTGCCAGCAGGATTACAGGGGGCTATTTAGGCGGCTACACCTTC. This sequence encodes CASRITGGYLGGYTF. The chain uses TRBV7-2 and TRBJ1-2; TRBD1 matches 9 bases. The V segment lost 6 bases and the J segment 8 bases; nucleotides outside the gene matches: 13. CDR1 is SGHTA and CDR2 is FQGNSA in the germline V gene. This CDR3 contains 15 residues.